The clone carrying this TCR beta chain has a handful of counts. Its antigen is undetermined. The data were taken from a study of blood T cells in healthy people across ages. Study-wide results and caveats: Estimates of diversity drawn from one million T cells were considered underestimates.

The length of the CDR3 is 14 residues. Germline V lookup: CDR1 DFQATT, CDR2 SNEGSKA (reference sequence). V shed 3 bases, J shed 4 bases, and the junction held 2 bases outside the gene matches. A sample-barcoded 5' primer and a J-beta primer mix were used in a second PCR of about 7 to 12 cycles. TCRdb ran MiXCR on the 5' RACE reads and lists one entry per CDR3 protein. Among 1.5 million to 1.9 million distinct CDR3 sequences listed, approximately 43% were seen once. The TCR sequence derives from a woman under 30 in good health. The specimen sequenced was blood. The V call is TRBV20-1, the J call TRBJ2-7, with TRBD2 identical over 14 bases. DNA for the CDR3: TGCAGTGCTAGTGGACTAGCGGGAGGTTACGAGCAGTACTTC. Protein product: CSASGLAGGYEQYF.